This T cell receptor (beta chain) was sequenced for a study of blood T cell repertoires in COVID-19. Study details: The samples span acute and convalescent COVID-19 from the United States, Italy and Spain.

Germline CDR1 ENHRY, CDR2 SYGVKD. V lost 6 bases to trimming and J lost 8 bases; unmatched junction nucleotides: 4. The CDR3 contains 13 residues. In the original workflow: Counts of nucleated cells, estimated from reference gene primer amplification, were obtained. Clones were sequenced by immunoSEQ multiplex PCR, and TCRdb holds only the in-frame ones, with some missing. The DNA gave D and trimming, while V, J and clone size come from that table. Among 250,000 or so clones listed, 86% were seen once. The sequence derives from an elderly man with acute or convalescent COVID-19. Input material: peripheral blood. V gene TRBV10-3 combines with J gene TRBJ2-1; 10 positions agree with TRBD2. The CDR3 DNA sequence: TGTGCCATCAGGAGCGGGAGGGCCGATGAGCAGTTCTTC. This translates into CAIRSGRADEQFF.